Presented here are 17 T cell receptor beta chains from one specimen sequenced in a study of blood T cell repertoires in COVID-19. Data came from immunoSEQ multiplex PCR; TCRdb stores just in-frame clones and leaves some out. The sample lists 90,000 to 110,000 clones, 80% to 90% occurring once. Sample: peripheral blood. These receptors were obtained from a human donor in a cohort sampled during active COVID-19.

The chain employs TRBV7-7 and TRBJ1-3, with a tentative D call TRBD1 (6 bases). CDR3 size: 15 residues. V was shortened by 4 bases and J by 2 bases, with 12 bases between the two germline ends. Germline V lookup: CDR1 SSHAT, CDR2 FNYEAQ (reference sequence). CDR3 amino acids: CASSSRTVPGNTIYF. The CDR3, as DNA: TGTGCCAGCAGCTCCCGGACAGTCCCTGGAAACACCATATATTTT.

This sequence joins TRBV4-2 and TRBJ2-1, with 8 nucleotides matching TRBD2. The ends lost 2 bases at V and 7 bases at J; junction bases unmatched: 13. This CDR3 contains 17 residues. The germline gives CDR1 LGHNA, CDR2 YNFKEQ. The CDR3 loop is CASSQKPGLVVLNEQFF. The DNA of the CDR3 is TGTGCCAGCAGCCAAAAACCGGGACTAGTTGTCTTGAATGAGCAGTTCTTC.

V usage is TRBV9 and J usage is TRBJ2-1; 10 nucleotides match TRBD2. V shed 3 bases, J shed 4 bases, and the junction held 7 bases outside the gene matches. Germline V gives CDR1 SGDLS, CDR2 YYNGEE. This CDR3 spans 16 amino acids. CDR3 bases: TGTGCCAGCAGCGCCCAGGGACTAGCGCCTTACAATGAGCAGTTCTTC. This encodes CASSAQGLAPYNEQFF. Variable domain in full (rest from reference TRBV9 and TRBJ2-1): DSGVTQTPKHLITATGQRVTLRCSPRSGDLSVYWYQQSLDQGLQFLIQYYNGEERAKGNILERFSAQQFPDLHSELNLSSLELGDSALYFCASSAQGLAPYNEQFFGPGTRLTVL.

The rearrangement links TRBV3-1 (or the pseudogene TRBV3-2) to TRBJ2-7, with D possibly matching TRBD1 (5 bases). Trimming cost V 0 bases and J 0 bases, with 12 bases left between them. Germline CDR1 LGHDT, CDR2 YNNKEL (reference sequence). There are 16 residues in the CDR3. The CDR3 protein is CASSQDPGSLSYEQYF. The CDR3 nucleotides are TGTGCCAGCAGCCAAGATCCAGGGTCACTCTCCTACGAGCAGTACTTC.

This clone showed up just once. The chain couples TRBV7-2 to TRBJ2-3, with 15 nucleotides matching TRBD2. The CDR3 totals 18 residues. Looked up from germline, CDR1 is SGHTA and CDR2 is FQGNSA. The trim removed 5 bases at V and 1 base at J, leaving 7 bases unmatched. Here the CDR3 reads CASSPGTSGRWGTDTQYF. DNA for the CDR3: TGTGCCAGCAGCCCCGGGACTAGCGGGAGGTGGGGCACAGATACGCAGTATTTT.

The V gene is TRBV7-8, the J gene TRBJ1-3, with 9 bases aligning to TRBD1. The ends lost 5 bases at V and 0 bases at J; junction bases unmatched: 8. CDR3 length: 17 residues. Germline V gives CDR1 SGHVS, CDR2 FQNEAQ. CDR3 DNA sequence: TGTGCCAGCAGCCAAATCCGACAGGGGGTCTCTGGAAACACCATATATTTT. It codes for CASSQIRQGVSGNTIYF.

The chain is built from TRBV6-5 and TRBJ1-2, with D possibly TRBD1 on 6 matching bases. Germline V gives CDR1 MNHEY, CDR2 SVGAGI. CDR3 length: 13 residues. V gave up 6 bases and J gave up 7 bases, with 15 bases separating them. The CDR3 here is CASSSVGAFGYTF. As DNA, the CDR3 is TGTGCCAGCAGCTCCGTGGGGGCCTTTGGCTACACCTTC.

The CDR3 spells CATSPRAPHPEQYF. In DNA form, the CDR3 reads TGTGCCACCAGCCCCAGGGCCCCGCACCCCGAGCAGTACTTC. The chain employs TRBV15 and TRBJ2-7, with a tentative D call TRBD1 (5 bases). V lost 5 bases, J lost 6 bases, and 17 bases lay in between. Germline assignment: CDR1 LNHNV and CDR2 YYDKDF (reference sequence). This CDR3 spans 14 amino acids. Using reference TRBV15 and TRBJ2-7 for the parts outside the CDR3, the full variable domain is DAMVIQNPRYQVTQFGKPVTLSCSQTLNHNVMYWYQQKSSQAPKLLFHYYDKDFNNEADTPDNFQSRRPNTSFCFLDIRSPGLGDTAMYLCATSPRAPHPEQYFGPGTRLTVT.

The chain links TRBV6-1 to TRBJ1-5; the match to TRBD1 covers 7 bases. The trim removed 4 bases at V and 0 bases at J, leaving 12 bases unmatched. This CDR3 has 18 residues. Germline lookup yields CDR1 MNHNS and CDR2 SASEGT. In DNA form, the CDR3 reads TGTGCCAGCAGTGGCCGACAGGGAACCACCTTTAGCAATCAGCCCCAGCATTTT. Amino acid sequence: CASSGRQGTTFSNQPQHF.

This chain joins TRBV3-1 (or the pseudogene TRBV3-2) and TRBJ1-2; D is uncertain. The CDR3 consists of 15 residues. V was pared by 4 bases and J by 2 bases, with 14 bases between. Germline CDR1 and CDR2: LGHDT and YNNKEL (reference sequence). DNA of the CDR3: TGTGCCAGCAGCCCCCGACGCAGAGGGAACTATGGCTACACCTTC. Its translation is CASSPRRRGNYGYTF.

The sample holds a few counts of this clone. Other DNA sequences in this sample translate to the same CDR3. This chain links TRBV28 with TRBJ1-1, with D uncertain. Germline loops: CDR1 MDHEN, CDR2 SYDVKM. The CDR3 is 13 residues long. V lost 3 bases and J lost 2, with 7 bases in between. The CDR3 loop is CASSFSGNTEAFF. DNA of the CDR3: TGTGCCAGCAGTTTCTCAGGAAACACTGAAGCTTTCTTT.

V is TRBV18 and J is TRBJ2-2, with TRBD1 matching 7 bases. Germline V gene sequence: CDR1 KGHSH, CDR2 LQKENI. Germline trimming cut 5 bases from V and 2 bases from J; bases unmatched to any gene: 5. The length of the CDR3 is 15 residues. DNA of the CDR3: TGTGCCAGCTCAGAGGGACAGCTTAACACCGGGGAGCTGTTTTTT. Translating it yields CASSEGQLNTGELFF.

CDR3 protein: CASGVVGSYNEQFF. The CDR3 DNA follows: TGTGCCAGCGGAGTCGTTGGGTCCTACAATGAGCAGTTCTTC. V usage is TRBV7-2 and J usage is TRBJ2-1; D not resolved. Germline V gene sequence: CDR1 SGHTA, CDR2 FQGNSA. V gave up 8 bases and J gave up 1 base, with 12 bases separating them. This CDR3 is 14 amino acids long.

This clone was seen just once. This sequence joins TRBV5-1 and TRBJ1-3, with a possible D match to TRBD1 (6 bases). The V end was cut by 4 bases, the J end by 2 bases, with 16 bases between. The CDR3 is 16 amino acids. Germline CDR1 reads SGHRS; CDR2 reads YFSETQ. The CDR3 nucleotides are TGCGCCAGCAGCGGGGGGGCCCCGGGCCCTGGAAACACCATATATTTT. Translating it yields CASSGGAPGPGNTIYF.

The J gene is TRBJ2-7, the V gene TRBV2; 12 bases align to TRBD2. Germline V gene sequence: CDR1 SNHLY, CDR2 FYNNEI. J lost 2 bases, V lost 5 bases, and 4 bases had no gene match. The CDR3 totals 15 residues. The CDR3 DNA is TGTGCCAGCAGTAACGGACTAGCGGGAACCTACGAGCAGTACTTC. Protein: CASSNGLAGTYEQYF.

This rearrangement joins TRBV11-1 to TRBJ2-1, with 9 bases matching TRBD2. Trimming removed 6 bases from V and 7 bases from J; junction bases left unmatched: 10. This CDR3 region has 15 residues. Germline V gives CDR1 SGHAT, CDR2 FQDESV (reference sequence). CDR3 in amino acids: CASSSSGEWLNEQFF. The CDR3 nucleotides are TGTGCCAGCAGTTCTAGCGGGGAATGGTTGAATGAGCAGTTCTTC.

This clone was found once. The rearrangement uses TRBV4-3 and TRBJ2-1, with D perhaps matching TRBD2 (6 bases). The length of the CDR3 is 14 residues. Deletions cut 0 bases from V and 7 bases from J, with 10 bases between. Germline V gives CDR1 LGHNA, CDR2 YSLEER. CDR3 amino acids: CASSQDVTRNEQFF. In DNA, the CDR3 is TGCGCCAGCAGCCAAGATGTGACTAGAAATGAGCAGTTCTTC.